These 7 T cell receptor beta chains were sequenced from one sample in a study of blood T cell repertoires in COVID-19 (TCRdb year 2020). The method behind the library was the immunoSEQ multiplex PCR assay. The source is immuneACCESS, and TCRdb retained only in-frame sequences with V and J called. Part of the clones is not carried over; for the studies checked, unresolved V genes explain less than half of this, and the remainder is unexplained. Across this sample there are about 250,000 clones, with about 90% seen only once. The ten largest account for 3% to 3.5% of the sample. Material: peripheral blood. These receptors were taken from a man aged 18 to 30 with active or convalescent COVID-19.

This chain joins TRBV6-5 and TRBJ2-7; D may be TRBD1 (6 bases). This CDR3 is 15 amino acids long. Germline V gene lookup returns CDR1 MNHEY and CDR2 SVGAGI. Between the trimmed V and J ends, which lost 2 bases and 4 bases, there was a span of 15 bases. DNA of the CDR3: TGTGCCAGCAGTTACCAGACAGGACCACCGTACGAGCAGTACTTC. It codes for CASSYQTGPPYEQYF.

CDR3 protein: CASSYEWGRGYEQYF. DNA for the CDR3: TGTGCCAGCAGTTACGAGTGGGGCAGAGGATACGAGCAGTACTTC. This chain joins TRBV6-2 or TRBV6-3 and TRBJ2-7; tentative D call: TRBD1 (5 bases). V shed 2 bases and J shed 4 bases, with 15 bases lying between them. The CDR3 is 15 amino acids. The germline gives CDR1 MNHEY, CDR2 SVGEGT.

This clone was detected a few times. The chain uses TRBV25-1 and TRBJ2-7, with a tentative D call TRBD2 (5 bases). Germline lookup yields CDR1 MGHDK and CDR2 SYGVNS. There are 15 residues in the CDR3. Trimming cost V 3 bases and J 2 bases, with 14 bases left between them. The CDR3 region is CASSDPSLVPYEQYF. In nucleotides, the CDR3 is TGTGCCAGCAGTGACCCCTCACTAGTACCCTACGAGCAGTACTTC.

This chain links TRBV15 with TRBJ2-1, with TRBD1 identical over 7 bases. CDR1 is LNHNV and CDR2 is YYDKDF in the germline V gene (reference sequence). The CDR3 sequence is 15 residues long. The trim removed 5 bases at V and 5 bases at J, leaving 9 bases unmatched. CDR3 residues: CATSLNPTGNNEQFF. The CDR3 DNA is TGTGCCACCAGCCTAAACCCGACAGGGAACAATGAGCAGTTCTTC.

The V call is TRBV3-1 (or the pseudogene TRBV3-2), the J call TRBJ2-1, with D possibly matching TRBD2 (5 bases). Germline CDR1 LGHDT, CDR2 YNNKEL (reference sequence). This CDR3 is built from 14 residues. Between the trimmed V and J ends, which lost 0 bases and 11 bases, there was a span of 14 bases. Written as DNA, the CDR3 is TGTGCCAGCAGCCAAGACAAACTAGTTTTTAAGCAGTTCTTC. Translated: CASSQDKLVFKQFF.

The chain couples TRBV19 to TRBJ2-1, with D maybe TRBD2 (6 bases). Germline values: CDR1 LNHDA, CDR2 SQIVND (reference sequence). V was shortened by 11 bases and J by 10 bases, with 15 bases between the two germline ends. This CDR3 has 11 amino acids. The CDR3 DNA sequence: TGTGCCGTCACGGCGGGACTGGAGCAGTTCTTC. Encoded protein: CAVTAGLEQFF.

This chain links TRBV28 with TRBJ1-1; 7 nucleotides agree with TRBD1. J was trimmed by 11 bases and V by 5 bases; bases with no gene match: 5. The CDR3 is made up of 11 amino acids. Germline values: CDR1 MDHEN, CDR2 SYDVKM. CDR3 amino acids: CASSRQGKAFF. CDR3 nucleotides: TGTGCCAGCAGTAGACAGGGAAAGGCTTTCTTT. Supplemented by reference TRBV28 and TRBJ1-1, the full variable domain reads DVKVTQSSRYLVKRTGEKVFLECVQDMDHENMFWYRQDPGLGLRLIYFSYDVKMKEKGDIPEGYSVSREKKERFSLILESASTNQTSMYLCASSRQGKAFFGQGTRLTVV.